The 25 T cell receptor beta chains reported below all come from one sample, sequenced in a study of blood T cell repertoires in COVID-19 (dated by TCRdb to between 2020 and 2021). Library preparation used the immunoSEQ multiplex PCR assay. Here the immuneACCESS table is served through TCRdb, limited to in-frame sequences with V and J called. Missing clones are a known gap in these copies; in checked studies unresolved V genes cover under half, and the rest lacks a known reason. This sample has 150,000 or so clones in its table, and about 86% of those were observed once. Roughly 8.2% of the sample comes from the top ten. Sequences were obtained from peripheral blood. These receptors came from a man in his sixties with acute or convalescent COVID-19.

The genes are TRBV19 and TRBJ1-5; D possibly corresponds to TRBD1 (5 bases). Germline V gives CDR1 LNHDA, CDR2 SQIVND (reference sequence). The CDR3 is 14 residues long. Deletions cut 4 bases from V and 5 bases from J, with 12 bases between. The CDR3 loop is CASSSDRGYQPQHF. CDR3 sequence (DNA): TGTGCCAGTAGTAGCGACAGAGGCTATCAGCCCCAGCATTTT.

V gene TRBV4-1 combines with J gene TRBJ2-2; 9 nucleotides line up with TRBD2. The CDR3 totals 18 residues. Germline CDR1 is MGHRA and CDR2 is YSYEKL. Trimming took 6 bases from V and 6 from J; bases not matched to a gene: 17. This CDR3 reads CASSTRREGFSVSGELFF. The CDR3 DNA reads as TGCGCCAGCAGTACAAGGCGGGAGGGCTTCAGTGTTTCCGGGGAGCTGTTTTTT.

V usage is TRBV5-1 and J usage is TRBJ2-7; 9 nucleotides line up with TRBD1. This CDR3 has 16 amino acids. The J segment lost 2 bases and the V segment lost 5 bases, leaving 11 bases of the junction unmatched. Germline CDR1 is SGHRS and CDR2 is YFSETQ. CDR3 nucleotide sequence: TGCGCCAGCAGTTTTTTTTCCGGGACAGGGCCCTACGAGCAGTACTTC. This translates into CASSFFSGTGPYEQYF.

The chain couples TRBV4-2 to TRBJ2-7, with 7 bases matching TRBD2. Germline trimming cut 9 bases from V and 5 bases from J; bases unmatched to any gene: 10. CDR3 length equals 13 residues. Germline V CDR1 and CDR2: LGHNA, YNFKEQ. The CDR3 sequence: CASNAGDSHEQYF. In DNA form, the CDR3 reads TGTGCCAGTAATGCGGGAGATTCCCACGAGCAGTACTTC.

The CDR3 DNA is TGTGCCAGCAGGGGCGGGACAGGGGGTACAGATACGCAGTATTTT. This encodes CASRGGTGGTDTQYF. The V gene is TRBV28, the J gene TRBJ2-3; 11 bases are a match to TRBD1. This CDR3 contains 15 residues. The germline gives CDR1 MDHEN, CDR2 SYDVKM. V lost 6 bases, J lost 3 bases, and 5 bases stayed unmatched.

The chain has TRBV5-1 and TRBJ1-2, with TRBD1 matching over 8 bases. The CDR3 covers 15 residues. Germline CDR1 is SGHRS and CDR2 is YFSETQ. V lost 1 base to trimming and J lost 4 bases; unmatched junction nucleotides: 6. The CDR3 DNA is TGCGCCAGCAGCTTGAGTCGCCAGGGGGCCTATGGCTACACCTTC. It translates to CASSLSRQGAYGYTF.

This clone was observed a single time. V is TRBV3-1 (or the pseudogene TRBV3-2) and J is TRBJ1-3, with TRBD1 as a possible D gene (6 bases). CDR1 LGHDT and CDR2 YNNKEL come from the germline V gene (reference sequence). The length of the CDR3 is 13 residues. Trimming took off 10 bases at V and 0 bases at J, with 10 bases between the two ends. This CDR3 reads CATTGNSGNTIYF. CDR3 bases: TGTGCCACTACAGGGAACTCTGGAAACACCATATATTTT.

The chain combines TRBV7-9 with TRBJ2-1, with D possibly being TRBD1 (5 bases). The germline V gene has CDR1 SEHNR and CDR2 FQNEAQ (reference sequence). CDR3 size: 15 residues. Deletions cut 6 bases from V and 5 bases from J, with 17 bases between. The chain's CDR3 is CASRPLGQYNNEQFF. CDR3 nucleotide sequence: TGTGCCAGCAGGCCCCTGGGGCAGTACAACAATGAGCAGTTCTTC.

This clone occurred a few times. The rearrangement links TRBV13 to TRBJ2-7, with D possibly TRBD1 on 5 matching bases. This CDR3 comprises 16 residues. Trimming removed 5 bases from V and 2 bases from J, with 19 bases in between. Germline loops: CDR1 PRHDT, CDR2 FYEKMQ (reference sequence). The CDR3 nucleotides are TGTGCCAGCAGCGCAGACCAGGGTAGGTTCACCTACGAGCAGTACTTC. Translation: CASSADQGRFTYEQYF.

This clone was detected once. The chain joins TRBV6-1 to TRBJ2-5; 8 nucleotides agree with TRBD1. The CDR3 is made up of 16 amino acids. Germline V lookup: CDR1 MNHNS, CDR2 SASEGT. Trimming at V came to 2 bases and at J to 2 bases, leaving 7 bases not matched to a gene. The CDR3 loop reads CASSEIRRQGQETQYF. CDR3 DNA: TGTGCCAGCAGTGAAATAAGGAGACAGGGGCAAGAGACCCAGTACTTC.

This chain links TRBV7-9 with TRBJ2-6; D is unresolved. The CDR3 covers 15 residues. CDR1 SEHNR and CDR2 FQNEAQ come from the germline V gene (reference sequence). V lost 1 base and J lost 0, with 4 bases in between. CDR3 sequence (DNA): TGTGCCAGCAGCTTAGGCAGCTCTGGGGCCAACGTCCTGACTTTC. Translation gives CASSLGSSGANVLTF.

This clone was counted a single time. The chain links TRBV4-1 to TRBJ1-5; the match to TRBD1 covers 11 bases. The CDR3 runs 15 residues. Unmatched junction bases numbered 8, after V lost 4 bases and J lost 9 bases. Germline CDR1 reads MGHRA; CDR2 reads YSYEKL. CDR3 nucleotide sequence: TGCGCCAGCAGCCTTCGGACAGGGGGCGAAAGGCCCCAGCATTTT. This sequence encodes CASSLRTGGERPQHF.

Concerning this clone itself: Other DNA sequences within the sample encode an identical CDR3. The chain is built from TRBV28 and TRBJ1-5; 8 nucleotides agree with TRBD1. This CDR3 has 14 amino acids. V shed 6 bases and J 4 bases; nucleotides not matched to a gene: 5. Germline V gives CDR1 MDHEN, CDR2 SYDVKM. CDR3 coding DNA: TGTGCCAGCAGATCCGGGACAGGTAATCAGCCCCAGCATTTT. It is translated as CASRSGTGNQPQHF.

CDR3 sequence: CASSLADRGLEKLFF. The DNA for the CDR3 is TGCGCCAGCAGCTTGGCCGACAGGGGGCTTGAAAAACTGTTTTTT. The rearrangement links TRBV5-1 to TRBJ1-4; 10 nucleotides match TRBD1. With V trimmed by 0 bases and J by 7 bases, 3 bases remained unmatched. Per the germline V gene, CDR1 is SGHRS and CDR2 is YFSETQ. The CDR3 is 15 amino acids. Combining the CDR3 with reference TRBV5-1 and TRBJ1-4 gives the whole variable domain KAGVTQTPRYLIKTRGQQVTLSCSPISGHRSVSWYQQTPGQGLQFLFEYFSETQRNKGNFPGRFSGRQFSNSRSEMNVSTLELGDSALYLCASSLADRGLEKLFFGSGTQLSVL.

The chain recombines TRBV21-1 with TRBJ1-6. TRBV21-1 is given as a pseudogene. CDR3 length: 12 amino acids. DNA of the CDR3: TGTGCCAGCAGCAAATCTATATCACCCCTCCACTTT. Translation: CASSKSISPLHF.

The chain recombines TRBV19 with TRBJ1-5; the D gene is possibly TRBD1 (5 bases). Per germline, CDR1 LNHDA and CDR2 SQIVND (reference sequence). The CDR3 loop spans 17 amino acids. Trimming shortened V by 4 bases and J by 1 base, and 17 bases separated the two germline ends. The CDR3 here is CASSRGGAGLSNQPQHF. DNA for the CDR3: TGTGCCAGTAGTAGGGGCGGGGCGGGCTTGAGCAATCAGCCCCAGCATTTT.

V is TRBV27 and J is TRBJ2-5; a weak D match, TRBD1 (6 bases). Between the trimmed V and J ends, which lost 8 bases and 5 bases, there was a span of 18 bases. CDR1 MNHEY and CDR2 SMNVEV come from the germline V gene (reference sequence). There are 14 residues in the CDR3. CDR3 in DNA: TGTGCCAGCGTACCCCAGGGGTTCCCGGAGACCCAGTACTTC. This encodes CASVPQGFPETQYF.

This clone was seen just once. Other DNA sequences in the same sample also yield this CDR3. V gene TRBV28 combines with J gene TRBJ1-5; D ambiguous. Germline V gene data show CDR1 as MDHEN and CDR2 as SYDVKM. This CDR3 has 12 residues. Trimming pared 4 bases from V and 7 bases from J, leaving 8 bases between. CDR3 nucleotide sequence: TGTGCCAGCAGTTGGGGAGACCAGCCCCAGCATTTT. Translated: CASSWGDQPQHF.

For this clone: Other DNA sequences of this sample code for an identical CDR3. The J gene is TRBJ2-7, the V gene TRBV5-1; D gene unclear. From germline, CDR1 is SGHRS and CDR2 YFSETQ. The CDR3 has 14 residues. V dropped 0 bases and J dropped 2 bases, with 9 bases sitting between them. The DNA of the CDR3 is TGCGCCAGCAGCTTGGACGGAGTCCCCTACGAGCAGTACTTC. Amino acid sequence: CASSLDGVPYEQYF. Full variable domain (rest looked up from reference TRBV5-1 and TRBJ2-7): KAGVTQTPRYLIKTRGQQVTLSCSPISGHRSVSWYQQTPGQGLQFLFEYFSETQRNKGNFPGRFSGRQFSNSRSEMNVSTLELGDSALYLCASSLDGVPYEQYFGPGTRLTVT.

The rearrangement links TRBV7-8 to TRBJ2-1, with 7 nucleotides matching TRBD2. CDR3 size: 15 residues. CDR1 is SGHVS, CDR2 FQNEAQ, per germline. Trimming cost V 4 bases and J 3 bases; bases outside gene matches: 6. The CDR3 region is CASSSRDYNYNEQFF. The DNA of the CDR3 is TGTGCCAGCAGCTCCCGGGACTACAACTACAATGAGCAGTTCTTC.

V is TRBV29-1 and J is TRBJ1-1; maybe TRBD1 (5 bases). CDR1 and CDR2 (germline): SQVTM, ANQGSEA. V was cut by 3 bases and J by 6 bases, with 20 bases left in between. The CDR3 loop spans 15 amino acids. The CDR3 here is CSVDLIDVQDAEAFF. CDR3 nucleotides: TGCAGCGTTGATTTGATCGATGTACAGGATGCTGAAGCTTTCTTT.

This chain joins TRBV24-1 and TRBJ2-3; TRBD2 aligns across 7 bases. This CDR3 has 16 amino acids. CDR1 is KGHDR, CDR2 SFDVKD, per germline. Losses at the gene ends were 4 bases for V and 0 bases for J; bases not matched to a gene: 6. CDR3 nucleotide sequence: TGTGCCACCAGTGACCATTCTAGCGGAAGCACAGATACGCAGTATTTT. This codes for CATSDHSSGSTDTQYF.

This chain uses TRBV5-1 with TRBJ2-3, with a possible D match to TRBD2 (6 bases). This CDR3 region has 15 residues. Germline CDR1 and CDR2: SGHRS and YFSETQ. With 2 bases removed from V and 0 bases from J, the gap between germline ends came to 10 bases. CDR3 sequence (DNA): TGCGCCAGCAGCTTCGGCGGGGCTAGCACAGATACGCAGTATTTT. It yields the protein CASSFGGASTDTQYF.

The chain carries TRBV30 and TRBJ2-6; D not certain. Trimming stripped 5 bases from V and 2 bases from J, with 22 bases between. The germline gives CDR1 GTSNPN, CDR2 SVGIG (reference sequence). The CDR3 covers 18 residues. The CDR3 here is CAWGSSPTDLAGANVLTF. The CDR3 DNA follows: TGTGCCTGGGGTTCTAGTCCTACCGACTTGGCTGGGGCCAACGTCCTGACTTTC.

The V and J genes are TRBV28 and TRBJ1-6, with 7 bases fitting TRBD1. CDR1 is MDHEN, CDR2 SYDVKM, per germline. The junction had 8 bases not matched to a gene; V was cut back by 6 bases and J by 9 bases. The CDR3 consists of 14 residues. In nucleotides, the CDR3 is TGTGCCAGCAGCCCCGGACAGGCGGCTTCACCCCTCCACTTT. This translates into CASSPGQAASPLHF. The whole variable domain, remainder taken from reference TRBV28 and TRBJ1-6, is DVKVTQSSRYLVKRTGEKVFLECVQDMDHENMFWYRQDPGLGLRLIYFSYDVKMKEKGDIPEGYSVSREKKERFSLILESASTNQTSMYLCASSPGQAASPLHFGNGTRLTVT.